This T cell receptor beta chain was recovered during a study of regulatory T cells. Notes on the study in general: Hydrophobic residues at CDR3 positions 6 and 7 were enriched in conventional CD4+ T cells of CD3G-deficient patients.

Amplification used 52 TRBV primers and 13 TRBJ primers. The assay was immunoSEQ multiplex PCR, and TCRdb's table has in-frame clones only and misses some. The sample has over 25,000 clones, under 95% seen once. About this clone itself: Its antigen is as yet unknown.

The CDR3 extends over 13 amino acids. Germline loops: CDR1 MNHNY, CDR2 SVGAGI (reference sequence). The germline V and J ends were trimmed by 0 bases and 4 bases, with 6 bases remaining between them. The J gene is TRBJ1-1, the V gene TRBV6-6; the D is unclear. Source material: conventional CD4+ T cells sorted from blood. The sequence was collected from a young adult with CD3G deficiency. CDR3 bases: TGTGCCAGCAGTTACTCGTTGACCACTGAAGCTTTCTTT. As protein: CASSYSLTTEAFF.